This TCR beta chain was observed in a study of identical twins. Study observations and caveats: Conclusions rested on cross-sectional statistics rather than following the same donors. For zero-insertion analyses, partial confounding could come from invariant MAIT and iNKT cells.

The V segment lost 6 bases and the J segment 1 base; nucleotides outside the gene matches: 4. Germline V gene data show CDR1 as KGHSH and CDR2 as LQKENI. CDR3 size: 15 residues. A word on this clonotype: Its target is unknown.

It was template switching that added a universal primer site, and there were unique molecular identifiers on the cDNA. One entry per CDR3 protein, called by TCRdb with MiXCR from the 5' RACE reads. The sample lists around 370,000 distinct CDR3 sequences, 8.5% to 10% occurring once. All of the donors were Caucasians in good health. The sample comprised naive T cells sorted from blood. The chain carries TRBV18 and TRBJ2-3; 10 positions agree with TRBD1. The TCR originated in a woman aged 50 to 65 in good health. The CDR3 protein is CASSWGTGGTDTQYF. The CDR3 DNA reads TGTGCCAGCTCCTGGGGGACAGGGGGCACAGATACGCAGTATTTT.